Presented here are 6 T cell receptor beta chains from one specimen sequenced in a study of OX40 agonist ivuxolimab in advanced cancers. Here immunoSEQ multiplex PCR was the method, and the copy in TCRdb shows in-frame clones only, minus some. The repertoire holds around 92,000 clones, around four fifths seen once, with less than 3.5% in the top ten. Sample: CD4+ or CD8+ T cells sorted from blood, taken in a trial of the OX40 agonist ivuxolimab. All receptors come from an adult with an advanced solid tumor such as melanoma, head and neck, liver or kidney cancer.

A few counts support this clone. The V gene is TRBV19, the J gene TRBJ2-1; 8 positions agree with TRBD1. Germline V lookup: CDR1 LNHDA, CDR2 SQIVND (reference sequence). The CDR3 runs 13 residues. Trimming at V came to 4 bases and at J to 8 bases, leaving 4 bases not matched to a gene. The CDR3: CASSTGGLDEQFF. CDR3 nucleotide sequence: TGTGCCAGTAGTACAGGGGGCTTGGATGAGCAGTTCTTC.

The chain recombines TRBV5-6 with TRBJ1-2; 7 positions agree with TRBD1. CDR1 is SGHDT and CDR2 is YYEEEE in the germline V gene. The CDR3 runs 15 residues. With V trimmed by 4 bases and J by 2 bases, 8 bases remained unmatched. The CDR3 nucleotides read TGTGCCAGCAGCCGGAAGGACAGGCAAAACTATGGCTACACCTTC. Its protein is CASSRKDRQNYGYTF.

V usage is TRBV28 and J usage is TRBJ2-2, with D tentatively TRBD1 or TRBD2 (5 bases each). This CDR3 has 13 residues. V was pared by 6 bases and J by 4 bases, with 9 bases between. Germline values: CDR1 MDHEN, CDR2 SYDVKM. CDR3 amino acids: CASRRGVTGELFF. The CDR3 DNA sequence: TGTGCCAGCAGGAGAGGGGTCACCGGGGAGCTGTTTTTT.

The chain carries TRBV5-1 and TRBJ1-1, with D unclear. V shed 1 base and J shed 4 bases, with 11 bases lying between them. Germline V CDR1 and CDR2: SGHRS, YFSETQ. The CDR3 totals 14 residues. The CDR3 sequence is CASSLSPGITEAFF. The CDR3 region has the DNA TGCGCCAGCAGCTTGAGCCCTGGGATCACTGAAGCTTTCTTT. The variable domain in full, completed from reference TRBV5-1 and TRBJ1-1, reads KAGVTQTPRYLIKTRGQQVTLSCSPISGHRSVSWYQQTPGQGLQFLFEYFSETQRNKGNFPGRFSGRQFSNSRSEMNVSTLELGDSALYLCASSLSPGITEAFFGQGTRLTVV.

The V gene is TRBV4-3, the J gene TRBJ1-1; 10 positions match TRBD1. The V gene end was trimmed by 4 bases and the J gene end by 0 bases; junction bases not matched to a gene: 5. The germline V gene has CDR1 LGHNA and CDR2 YSLEER. The CDR3 is made up of 16 amino acids. This CDR3 is CASSRGDRGMNTEAFF. DNA of the CDR3: TGCGCCAGCAGCCGAGGGGACAGGGGAATGAACACTGAAGCTTTCTTT.

This chain uses TRBV2 with TRBJ1-1, with D possibly TRBD1 on 6 matching bases. Germline CDR1 reads SNHLY; CDR2 reads FYNNEI. The length of the CDR3 is 13 residues. Trimming took 7 bases from V and 1 from J, leaving 10 bases between them. CDR3 region: CASNLQGNTEAFF. The DNA of the CDR3 is TGTGCCAGCAATCTACAGGGGAACACTGAAGCTTTCTTT.